This is a list of T cell receptor beta chains from one sample in a study of tumor and adjacent non-tumor tissue in lung cancer. One entry per CDR3 protein, called by TCRdb with MiXCR from the multiplex PCR reads. This table holds fewer than 55,000 distinct CDR3 sequences, approximately 60% found once. Sequenced material: distant non-tumor lung tissue. These receptors were obtained from a woman aged 35 to 49 with non-small cell lung cancer. Each CDR3 is given with its conserved first and last residue. A D gene is named only where the DNA matches it firmly. Clone size, where shown, is once, few, many, or a class for clones that have expanded.

CDR3 protein: CASSLKPISAVAYDEQLF
CDR3 DNA: TGTGCCAGCAGCTTGAAGCCCATTAGTGCGGTTGCCTACGATGAGCAGCTCTTC
J gene: TRBJ2-1
D gene: NA
V gene: TRBV11-2
clone size: NA

CDR3 protein: CSVNDSGRGTEAFF
CDR3 DNA: TGCAGCGTCAACGACAGTGGAAGGGGCACTGAAGCTTTCTTT
J gene: TRBJ1-1
D gene: NA
V gene: TRBV29-1
clone size: NA

CDR3 protein: CASSPTDGTKNIQYF
CDR3 DNA: TGTGCCAGCAGCCCGACCGATGGTACCAAAAACATTCAGTACTTC
J gene: TRBJ2-4
D gene: NA
V gene: TRBV7-9
clone size: NA

CDR3 protein: CASSLDGGGFTDTQYF
CDR3 DNA: TGTGCCAGCAGCTTAGACGGGGGCGGTTTCACAGATACGCAGTATTTT
J gene: TRBJ2-3
D gene: NA
V gene: TRBV7-2
clone size: NA

CDR3 protein: CAISKGGNQPQHF
CDR3 DNA: TGTGCCATCAGCAAGGGGGGCAATCAGCCCCAGCATTTT
J gene: TRBJ1-5
D gene: NA
V gene: TRBV10-3
clone size: NA

CDR3 protein: CARSLRRKAFF
CDR3 DNA: TGTGCCAGGAGCCTGCGGCGTAAAGCTTTCTTT
J gene: TRBJ1-1
D gene: NA
V gene: TRBV11-3
clone size: NA

CDR3 protein: CATSDPLAGAYNEQFF
CDR3 DNA: TGTGCCACCAGTGATCCCCTAGCGGGAGCTTACAATGAGCAGTTCTTC
J gene: TRBJ2-1
D gene: TRBD2
V gene: TRBV24-1
clone size: many

CDR3 protein: CARADSNSYNEQFF
CDR3 DNA: TGTGCCAGAGCTGACTCTAACTCCTATAATGAGCAGTTCTTC
J gene: TRBJ2-1
D gene: NA
V gene: TRBV7-6
clone size: NA

CDR3 protein: CSVAEGAYEQFF
CDR3 DNA: TGCAGCGTGGCGGAGGGAGCGTACGAGCAGTTCTTC
J gene: TRBJ2-1
D gene: NA
V gene: TRBV29-1
clone size: once

CDR3 protein: CASSPMPGQGIGTQYF
CDR3 DNA: TGTGCCAGTAGTCCTATGCCGGGACAGGGTATAGGTACGCAGTATTTT
J gene: TRBJ2-3
D gene: TRBD1
V gene: TRBV6-5
clone size: NA

CDR3 protein: CASSQVEDITYEQYF
CDR3 DNA: TGCGCCAGCAGTCAAGTTGAGGACATCACCTACGAGCAGTACTTC
J gene: TRBJ2-7
D gene: NA
V gene: TRBV4-1
clone size: NA

CDR3 protein: CASSRDAMNQPQHF
CDR3 DNA: TGTGCCAGCAGCCGCGACGCAATGAATCAGCCCCAGCATTTT
J gene: TRBJ1-5
D gene: NA
V gene: TRBV12-3/TRBV12-4
clone size: few

CDR3 protein: CASSDPGLAANNQQFF
CDR3 DNA: TGCGCCAGCAGCGATCCGGGATTAGCGGCCAACAATCAGCAGTTCTTC
J gene: TRBJ2-1
D gene: NA
V gene: TRBV11-3
clone size: few

CDR3 protein: CASSYRAGVVNEQFF
CDR3 DNA: TGTGCCAGCAGTTACAGGGCGGGTGTTGTCAATGAGCAGTTCTTC
J gene: TRBJ2-1
D gene: NA
V gene: TRBV6-5
clone size: many

CDR3 protein: CSVARGTDMQYF
CDR3 DNA: TGCAGCGTTGCGCGGGGCACAGATATGCAGTATTTT
J gene: TRBJ2-3
D gene: NA
V gene: TRBV29-1
clone size: NA

CDR3 protein: CASRLDWTENEQFF
CDR3 DNA: TGTGCCAGCAGATTAGACTGGACAGAAAATGAGCAGTTCTTC
J gene: TRBJ2-1
D gene: NA
V gene: TRBV6-1
clone size: medium-sized

CDR3 protein: CSIDSGGSVANILTF
CDR3 DNA: TGCAGCATTGATTCCGGGGGCTCTGTGGCCAACATCCTGACTTTC
J gene: TRBJ2-6
D gene: NA
V gene: TRBV29-1
clone size: NA

CDR3 protein: CASSYTSGQDQPQHF
CDR3 DNA: TGTGCCAGCAGTTACACGTCAGGGCAGGATCAGCCCCAGCATTTT
J gene: TRBJ1-5
D gene: NA
V gene: TRBV6-5
clone size: once

CDR3 protein: CANSQEWATNTEELFF
CDR3 DNA: TGCGCCAACAGCCAAGAATGGGCTACGAACACCGAGGAGCTGTTCTTT
J gene: TRBJ2-2
D gene: NA
V gene: TRBV4-1
clone size: NA

CDR3 protein: CSALWKWSTGELFF
CDR3 DNA: TGCAGTGCTCTGTGGAAATGGAGCACCGGGGAGCTGTTTTTT
J gene: TRBJ2-2
D gene: NA
V gene: TRBV20-1
clone size: NA

CDR3 protein: CASNLGVGNGYTF
CDR3 DNA: TGTGCCAGCAACTTGGGGGTTGGTAATGGCTACACCTTC
J gene: TRBJ1-2
D gene: NA
V gene: TRBV28
clone size: NA

CDR3 protein: CANSPRRASGGANVLTF
CDR3 DNA: TGTGCCAACAGCCCCCGCAGGGCTTCAGGTGGGGCCAACGTCCTTACTTTC
J gene: TRBJ2-6
D gene: NA
V gene: TRBV7-9
clone size: NA

CDR3 protein: CSAPIRGLASTGANVLTF
CDR3 DNA: TGCAGTGCCCCGATCCGGGGACTAGCAAGCACTGGGGCCAACGTCCTGACTTTC
J gene: TRBJ2-6
D gene: TRBD2
V gene: TRBV20-1
clone size: few

CDR3 protein: CASSFARPVGLNTEAFF
CDR3 DNA: TGTGCCAGCAGCTTCGCTCGGCCAGTGGGTTTGAACACTGAAGCTTTCTTC
J gene: TRBJ1-1
D gene: NA
V gene: TRBV7-9
clone size: NA

CDR3 protein: CASSLPPQVTQYF
CDR3 DNA: TGTGCCAGCAGTTTGCCACCGCAAGTGACCCAGTACTTC
J gene: TRBJ2-5
D gene: NA
V gene: TRBV11-3
clone size: NA

CDR3 protein: CSVSTANTEAFF
CDR3 DNA: TGCAGTGTTTCGACAGCGAACACTGAAGCTTTCTTT
J gene: TRBJ1-1
D gene: NA
V gene: TRBV29-1
clone size: NA

CDR3 protein: CSMTSGFSYNEEFF
CDR3 DNA: TGCAGCATGACTAGCGGTTTTTCTTACAATGAGGAATTCTTC
J gene: TRBJ2-1
D gene: TRBD2
V gene: TRBV29-1
clone size: NA

CDR3 protein: CASSQEHRAYGYTF
CDR3 DNA: TGCGCCAGCAGCCAAGAGCACAGGGCCTATGGCTACACCTTC
J gene: TRBJ1-2
D gene: NA
V gene: TRBV4-1
clone size: medium-sized

CDR3 protein: CASSQYRTGLRCYTF
CDR3 DNA: TGTGCCAGCAGCCAATATAGGACAGGACTAAGATGCTACACCTTC
J gene: TRBJ1-2
D gene: TRBD1
V gene: TRBV11-2
clone size: NA

CDR3 protein: CASSQGTSGDINERFF
CDR3 DNA: TGTGCCAGCAGCCAGGGGACTAGCGGGGATATAAATGAGCGGTTCTTC
J gene: TRBJ2-1
D gene: TRBD2
V gene: TRBV4-2
clone size: few

CDR3 protein: CASSLGLVTDTQYF
CDR3 DNA: TGTGCCAGCAGCTTGGGACTAGTGACAGATACGCAGTATTTT
J gene: TRBJ2-3
D gene: NA
V gene: TRBV5-4
clone size: NA

CDR3 protein: CASSFMQLNEQFF
CDR3 DNA: TGTGCCAGCAGTTTCATGCAGCTAAATGAGCAGTTCTTC
J gene: TRBJ2-1
D gene: NA
V gene: TRBV11-3
clone size: NA

CDR3 protein: CASSDQQGFPSYTF
CDR3 DNA: TGTGCCAGCAGCGATCAACAGGGATTCCCTAGCTACACATTC
J gene: TRBJ1-2
D gene: NA
V gene: TRBV11-2
clone size: NA

CDR3 protein: CVSSFSSRARGIRHYGYTF
CDR3 DNA: TGTGTCAGCAGTTTCTCTTCCAGGGCCCGAGGGATAAGACACTATGGCTACACCTTC
J gene: TRBJ1-2
D gene: NA
V gene: TRBV12-3/TRBV12-4
clone size: NA

CDR3 protein: CASSQGRDSFYEQYF
CDR3 DNA: TGTGCCAGCAGCCAAGGCCGGGACAGCTTCTACGAGCAGTACTTC
J gene: TRBJ2-7
D gene: TRBD1
V gene: TRBV4-2
clone size: many

CDR3 protein: CEWRQTTTGELFF
CDR3 DNA: TGTGAATGGAGACAGACCACCACCGGGGAGCTGTTTTTT
J gene: TRBJ2-2
D gene: NA
V gene: TRBV30
clone size: NA

CDR3 protein: CANSFGEGPNNEQFF
CDR3 DNA: NA
J gene: TRBJ2-1
D gene: NA
V gene: TRBV11-1
clone size: once

CDR3 protein: CSASGGISNEQYF
CDR3 DNA: TGCAGTGCTAGCGGGGGTATCAGTAACGAGCAGTACTTC
J gene: TRBJ2-7
D gene: NA
V gene: TRBV20-1
clone size: many

CDR3 protein: CASSLASRGGSYEQYF
CDR3 DNA: TGTGCCAGCAGCTTAGCGTCCCGGGGCGGCTCCTACGAGCAGTACTTC
J gene: TRBJ2-7
D gene: NA
V gene: TRBV7-8
clone size: many

CDR3 protein: CSARGVLRGQADNQPQHF
CDR3 DNA: TGCAGTGCTAGAGGGGTGTTGAGGGGCCAGGCGGATAATCAGCCCCAGCATTTT
J gene: TRBJ1-5
D gene: NA
V gene: TRBV20-1
clone size: NA

CDR3 protein: CASRSGTSGRIDTQYF
CDR3 DNA: TGTGCCAGTCGATCCGGGACTAGCGGGAGGATAGATACGCAGTATTTT
J gene: TRBJ2-3
D gene: TRBD2
V gene: TRBV28
clone size: many

CDR3 protein: CASSLAGQSQETQYF
CDR3 DNA: TGTGCCAGCAGCTTGGCTGGGCAGAGCCAAGAGACCCAGTACTTC
J gene: TRBJ2-5
D gene: NA
V gene: TRBV5-4
clone size: NA

CDR3 protein: CASVPGIAGELVF
CDR3 DNA: TGTGCCAGCGTCCCCGGGATCGCCGGGGAGCTGGTTTTT
J gene: TRBJ2-2
D gene: NA
V gene: TRBV6-6
clone size: NA

CDR3 protein: CATREQGVYEQYF
CDR3 DNA: TGTGCCACCCGAGAACAGGGGGTCTACGAGCAGTACTTC
J gene: TRBJ2-7
D gene: TRBD1
V gene: TRBV28
clone size: few

CDR3 protein: CASSPSLASVHEQFF
CDR3 DNA: TGTGCCAGCAGCCCATCTTTGGCTAGCGTTCATGAGCAGTTCTTC
J gene: TRBJ2-1
D gene: NA
V gene: TRBV11-2
clone size: large

CDR3 protein: CASSLVAGGGADTQYF
CDR3 DNA: TGTGCCAGCAGTTTAGTGGCGGGGGGTGGGGCAGATACGCAGTATTTT
J gene: TRBJ2-3
D gene: TRBD2
V gene: TRBV12-3/TRBV12-4
clone size: many

CDR3 protein: CATQPSARAHEQFF
CDR3 DNA: TGTGCCACCCAACCCTCAGCCAGGGCCCATGAGCAGTTCTTC
J gene: TRBJ2-1
D gene: NA
V gene: TRBV2
clone size: NA

CDR3 protein: CASSERQGVYEKLFF
CDR3 DNA: TGTGCCAGCAGCGAACGACAGGGGGTGTATGAAAAACTGTTTTTT
J gene: TRBJ1-4
D gene: TRBD1
V gene: TRBV7-9
clone size: NA

CDR3 protein: CASSLGGVVADTQYF
CDR3 DNA: TGTGCCAGCAGTTTGGGGGGAGTAGTGGCAGATACGCAGTATTTT
J gene: TRBJ2-3
D gene: NA
V gene: TRBV6-6
clone size: many

CDR3 protein: CASSDRESKGYTF
CDR3 DNA: TGCGCCAGCAGTGACCGGGAGAGCAAGGGCTACACCTTC
J gene: TRBJ1-2
D gene: NA
V gene: TRBV6-2/TRBV6-3
clone size: NA

CDR3 protein: CAWSIGQEGKETQYF
CDR3 DNA: TGCGCCTGGAGTATTGGTCAGGAGGGGAAGGAGACCCAGTACTTC
J gene: TRBJ2-5
D gene: NA
V gene: TRBV30
clone size: NA

CDR3 protein: CASSFQDYGYTF
CDR3 DNA: TGCGCCAGCAGTTTCCAGGACTATGGTTACACCTTC
J gene: TRBJ1-2
D gene: NA
V gene: TRBV4-1
clone size: NA

CDR3 protein: CASSEFGTTQFF
CDR3 DNA: TGTGCCAGCAGTGAATTCGGGACTACGCAGTTCTTC
J gene: TRBJ2-1
D gene: TRBD2
V gene: TRBV6-1
clone size: many

CDR3 protein: CASSSGQALLALHF
CDR3 DNA: TGTGCCAGCAGCTCCGGACAGGCCCTTTTGGCCCTCCACTTT
J gene: TRBJ1-6
D gene: TRBD1
V gene: TRBV11-2
clone size: large

CDR3 protein: CASSFPRTGTYEQYF
CDR3 DNA: TGTGCCAGCAGTTTCCCCCGGACAGGCACCTACGAGCAGTACTTC
J gene: TRBJ2-7
D gene: TRBD1
V gene: TRBV6-2/TRBV6-3
clone size: many

CDR3 protein: CASSRGGTSTYEQYF
CDR3 DNA: TGTGCCAGCAGCCGGGGGGGGACTTCTACCTACGAGCAGTACTTC
J gene: TRBJ2-7
D gene: TRBD2
V gene: TRBV12-3/TRBV12-4
clone size: many

CDR3 protein: CSVYPDGETQYF
CDR3 DNA: TGTAGCGTTTACCCTGACGGGGAGACCCAGTACTTC
J gene: TRBJ2-5
D gene: NA
V gene: TRBV29-1
clone size: once